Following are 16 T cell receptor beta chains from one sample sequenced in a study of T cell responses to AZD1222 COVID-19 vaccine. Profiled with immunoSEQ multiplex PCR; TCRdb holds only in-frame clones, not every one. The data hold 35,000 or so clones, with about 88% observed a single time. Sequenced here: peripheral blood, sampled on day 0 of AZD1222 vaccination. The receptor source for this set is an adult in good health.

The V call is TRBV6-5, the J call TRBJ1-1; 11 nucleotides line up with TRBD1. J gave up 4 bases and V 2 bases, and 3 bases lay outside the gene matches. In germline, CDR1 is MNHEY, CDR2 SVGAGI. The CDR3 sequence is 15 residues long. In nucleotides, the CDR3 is TGTGCCAGCAGTTACCCGGGACAGGGGGGCACTGAAGCTTTCTTT. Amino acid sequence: CASSYPGQGGTEAFF.

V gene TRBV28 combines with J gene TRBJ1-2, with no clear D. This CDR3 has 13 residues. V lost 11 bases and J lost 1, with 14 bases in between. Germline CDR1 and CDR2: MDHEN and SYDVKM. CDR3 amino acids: CAWGVGLNYGYTF. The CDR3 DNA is TGTGCCTGGGGTGTTGGGCTTAACTATGGCTACACCTTC.

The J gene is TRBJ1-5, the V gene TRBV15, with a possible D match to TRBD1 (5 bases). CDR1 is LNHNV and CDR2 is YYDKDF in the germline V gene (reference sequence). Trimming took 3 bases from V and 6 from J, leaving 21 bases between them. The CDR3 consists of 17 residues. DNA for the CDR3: TGTGCCACCAGCAGCTACAGGACACCTAAGGGTGGTCAGCCCCAGCATTTT. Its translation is CATSSYRTPKGGQPQHF.

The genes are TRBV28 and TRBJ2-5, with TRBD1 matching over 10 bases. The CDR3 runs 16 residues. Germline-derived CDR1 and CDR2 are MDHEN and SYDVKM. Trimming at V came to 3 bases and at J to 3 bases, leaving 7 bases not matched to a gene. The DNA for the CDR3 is TGTGCCAGCAGTTTCCACGGGACAGGGGCAGAAGAGACCCAGTACTTC. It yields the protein CASSFHGTGAEETQYF.

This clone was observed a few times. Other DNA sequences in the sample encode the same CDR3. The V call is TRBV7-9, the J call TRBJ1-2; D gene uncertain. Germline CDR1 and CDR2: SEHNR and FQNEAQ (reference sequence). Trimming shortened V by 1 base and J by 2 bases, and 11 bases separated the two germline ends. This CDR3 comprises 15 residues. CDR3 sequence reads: CASSLGPSTNYGYTF. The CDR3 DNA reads TGTGCCAGCAGCTTAGGGCCCAGCACCAACTATGGCTACACCTTC.

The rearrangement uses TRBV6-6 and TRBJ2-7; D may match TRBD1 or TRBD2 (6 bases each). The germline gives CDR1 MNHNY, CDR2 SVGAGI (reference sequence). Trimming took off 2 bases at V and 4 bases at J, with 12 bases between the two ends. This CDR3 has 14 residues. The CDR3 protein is CASSYTRGGYEQYF. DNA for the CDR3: TGTGCCAGCAGTTACACCCGAGGGGGGTACGAGCAGTACTTC.

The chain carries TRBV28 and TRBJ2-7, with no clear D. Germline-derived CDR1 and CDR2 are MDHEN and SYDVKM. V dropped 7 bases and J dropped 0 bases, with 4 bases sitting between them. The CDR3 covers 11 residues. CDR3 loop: CASISSYEQYF. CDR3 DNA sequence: TGTGCCAGCATAAGCTCCTACGAGCAGTACTTC.

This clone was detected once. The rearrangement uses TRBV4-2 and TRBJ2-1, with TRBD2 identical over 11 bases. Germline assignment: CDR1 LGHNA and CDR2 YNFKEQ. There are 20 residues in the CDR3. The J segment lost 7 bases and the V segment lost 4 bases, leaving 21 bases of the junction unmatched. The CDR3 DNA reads TGTGCCAGCAGCCGCAGACCCCCTTCGTTAGCGGGGGGGAATTTTAATGAGCAGTTCTTC. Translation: CASSRRPPSLAGGNFNEQFF.

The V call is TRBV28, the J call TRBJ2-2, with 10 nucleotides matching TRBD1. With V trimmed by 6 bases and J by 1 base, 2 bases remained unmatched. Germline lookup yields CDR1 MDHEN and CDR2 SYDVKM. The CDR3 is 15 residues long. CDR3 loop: CASRRTGGNTGELFF. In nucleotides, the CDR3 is TGTGCCAGCAGGAGGACAGGGGGGAACACCGGGGAGCTGTTTTTT.

In DNA form, the CDR3 reads TGCAGTGCTAGTTGGCCCGGACTAGCGGGAGAACAGTTCTTC. Amino acid sequence: CSASWPGLAGEQFF. The V gene is TRBV20-1, the J gene TRBJ2-1; TRBD2 matches at 13 bases. The CDR3 runs 14 residues. CDR1 and CDR2 (germline): DFQATT, SNEGSKA (reference sequence). The V segment lost 3 bases and the J segment 13 bases; nucleotides outside the gene matches: 9.

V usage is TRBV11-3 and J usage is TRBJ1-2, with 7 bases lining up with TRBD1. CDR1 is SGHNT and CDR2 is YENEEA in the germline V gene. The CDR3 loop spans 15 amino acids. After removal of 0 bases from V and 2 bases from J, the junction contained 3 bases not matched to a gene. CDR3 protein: CASSLEGQNNYGYTF. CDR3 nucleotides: TGTGCCAGCAGCTTAGAGGGACAGAACAACTATGGCTACACCTTC.

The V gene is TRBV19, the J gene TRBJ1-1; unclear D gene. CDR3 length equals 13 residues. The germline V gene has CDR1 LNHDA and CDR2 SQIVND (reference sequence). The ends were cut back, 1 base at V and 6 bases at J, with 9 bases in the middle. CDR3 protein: CASSIAPGPEAFF. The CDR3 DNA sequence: TGTGCCAGTAGTATAGCCCCAGGTCCTGAAGCTTTCTTT.

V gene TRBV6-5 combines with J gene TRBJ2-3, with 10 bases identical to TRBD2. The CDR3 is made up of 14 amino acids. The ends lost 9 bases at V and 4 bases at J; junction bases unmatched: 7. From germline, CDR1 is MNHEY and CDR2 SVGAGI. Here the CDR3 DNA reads TGTGCCAGTCTAGCGGGAGTAGGTCCAGATACGCAGTATTTT. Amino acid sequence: CASLAGVGPDTQYF.

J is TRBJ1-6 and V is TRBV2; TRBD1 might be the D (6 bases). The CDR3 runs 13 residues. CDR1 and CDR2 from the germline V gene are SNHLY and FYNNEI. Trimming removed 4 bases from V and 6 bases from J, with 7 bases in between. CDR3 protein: CASSVRGNSPLHF. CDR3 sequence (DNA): TGTGCCAGCAGTGTCAGGGGTAATTCACCCCTCCACTTT.

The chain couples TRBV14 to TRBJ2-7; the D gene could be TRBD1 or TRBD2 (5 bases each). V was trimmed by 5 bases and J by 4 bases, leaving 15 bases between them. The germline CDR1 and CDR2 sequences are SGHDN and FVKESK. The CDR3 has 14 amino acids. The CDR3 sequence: CASSSSSGRYEQYF. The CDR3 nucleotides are TGTGCCAGCAGCTCCTCCTCGGGGCGGTACGAGCAGTACTTC.

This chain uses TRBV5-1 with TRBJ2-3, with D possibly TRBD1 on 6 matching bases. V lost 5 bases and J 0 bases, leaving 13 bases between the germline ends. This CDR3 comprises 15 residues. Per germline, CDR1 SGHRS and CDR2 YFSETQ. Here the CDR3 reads CASRLDSTSTDTQYF. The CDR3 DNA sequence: TGCGCCAGCAGACTGGACAGCACTAGCACAGATACGCAGTATTTT.